The 24 T cell receptor beta chains below were found in one sample sequenced in a study of T cells in Graves' hyperthyroidism and ophthalmopathy. It was RNA transcripts that yielded the amplified TCR beta CDR3 regions. With the HTBI primer set, the TCR CDR3 went through a first round of RT-PCR. TCRdb passed the multiplex PCR reads through MiXCR, listing each CDR3 protein once. The table lists roughly 200,000 distinct CDR3 sequences, approximately 20% of them singletons. The material sequenced was blood. Receptors originate from a man aged 40-49 years with Graves' hyperthyroidism.

This clonotype was recorded a few times. The chain is built from TRBV5-6 and TRBJ1-1, with D hard to call. V was pared by 1 base and J by 8 bases, with 12 bases between. Germline assignment: CDR1 SGHDT and CDR2 YYEEEE. The CDR3 covers 13 residues. CDR3 nucleotide sequence: TGTGCCAGCAGCTTGTTACAGTCTTCCGAAGCTTTCTTT. Translating it yields CASSLLQSSEAFF.

This clonotype was observed many times. CDR3 nucleotides: TGTGCCAGCAGTCGGGGGGCGCTTGAGACCCAGTACTTC. Its protein is CASSRGALETQYF. The genes are TRBV6-1 and TRBJ2-5, with D possibly matching TRBD2 (7 bases). This CDR3 region has 13 residues. Trimming removed 5 bases at V and 5 bases at J, with 12 bases between. Germline V lookup: CDR1 MNHNS, CDR2 SASEGT.

The sample holds many counts of this clonotype. In DNA form, the CDR3 reads TGTGCCAGCAGCAGGGGGCGCGACAATGAGCAGTTCTTC. It specifies CASSRGRDNEQFF. This sequence joins TRBV7-9 and TRBJ2-1, with 7 bases that match TRBD1. With V trimmed by 5 bases and J by 5 bases, 3 bases remained unmatched. The CDR3 loop spans 13 amino acids. Germline CDR1 and CDR2: SEHNR and FQNEAQ (reference sequence).

This clonotype was detected a few times. The V and J genes are TRBV24-1 and TRBJ2-3; TRBD1 matches 8 bases. The germline V gene encodes CDR1 KGHDR and CDR2 SFDVKD. This CDR3 spans 19 amino acids. Unmatched junction bases numbered 14, after V lost 4 bases and J lost 0 bases. This chain's CDR3 is CATSDTRGQGRGSTDTQYF. CDR3 in DNA: TGTGCCACCAGTGACACCCGCGGACAGGGAAGAGGGAGCACAGATACGCAGTATTTT.

Many counts were recorded for this clonotype. V is TRBV6-1 and J is TRBJ1-6; D gene uncertain. The germline gives CDR1 MNHNS, CDR2 SASEGT. The V end lost 8 bases, the J end lost 2 bases, and 10 bases lay between the germline ends. This CDR3 has 14 residues. CDR3 amino acids: CASGVIPYNSPLHF. CDR3 coding DNA: TGTGCCAGCGGCGTCATTCCCTATAATTCACCCCTCCACTTT.

This clonotype has just a few counts. The chain links TRBV10-3 to TRBJ2-7; D is undetermined. CDR3 size: 11 residues. Germline V gene lookup returns CDR1 ENHRY and CDR2 SYGVKD. Deletions cut 6 bases from V and 1 base from J, with 4 bases between. The CDR3: CAISRSYEQYF. The CDR3 DNA follows: TGTGCCATCAGCCGTTCCTACGAGCAGTACTTC.

This chain uses TRBV24-1 with TRBJ1-5; a weak D match, TRBD1 (5 bases). The CDR3 extends over 15 amino acids. Between the trimmed V and J ends, which lost 6 bases and 0 bases, there was a span of 11 bases. CDR1 is KGHDR, CDR2 SFDVKD, per germline. CDR3 bases: TGTGCCACCAGTCCGGGGGGAGATAGCAATCAGCCCCAGCATTTT. Translation: CATSPGGDSNQPQHF.

Many counts were recorded for this clonotype. The chain carries TRBV4-3 and TRBJ2-7; 12 bases match TRBD2. The CDR3 contains 18 residues. Trimming removed 4 bases from V and 6 bases from J; junction bases left unmatched: 16. Germline CDR1 is LGHNA and CDR2 is YSLEER. CDR3 loop: CASSPIYGLAGGQVEQYF. The DNA of the CDR3 is TGCGCCAGCAGCCCAATTTATGGCCTAGCGGGGGGGCAGGTCGAGCAGTACTTC.

This clonotype was recorded a few times. A read error is possible here, since a much larger clone lies one base away. This chain joins TRBV7-9 and TRBJ2-1, with D perhaps TRBD1 (6 bases). Germline values: CDR1 SEHNR, CDR2 FQNEAQ (reference sequence). This CDR3 region has 14 residues. CDR3 residues: CAGSVTGLKAEQFF. The DNA for the CDR3 is TGTGCCGGCAGCGTAACAGGGTTGAAGGCTGAGCAGTTCTTC. Full variable domain (remainder filled in from reference TRBV7-9 and TRBJ2-1): DTGVSQNPRHKITKRGQNVTFRCDPISEHNRLYWYRQTLGQGPEFLTYFQNEAQLEKSRLLSDRFSAERPKGSFSTLEIQRTEQGDSAMYLCAGSVTGLKAEQFFGPGTRLTVL.

The gene calls are TRBV6-2 or TRBV6-3 and TRBJ1-2, with a possible D match to TRBD1 (6 bases). Looked up from germline, CDR1 is MNHEY and CDR2 is SVGEGT. V gave up 4 bases and J gave up 4 bases, with 16 bases separating them. There are 15 residues in the CDR3. The CDR3 region has the DNA TGTGCCAGCAGTTTCACTCGAGGGACAATCTATGGCTACACCTTC. Protein product: CASSFTRGTIYGYTF.

The chain recombines TRBV5-1 with TRBJ2-3; 7 nucleotides agree with TRBD1. The CDR3 runs to 16 residues. The germline V gene has CDR1 SGHRS and CDR2 YFSETQ. V trimming: 4 bases; J trimming: 0 bases; junction bases outside the gene matches: 8. CDR3 sequence: CASSIGTASSTDTQYF. DNA of the CDR3: TGCGCCAGCAGCATAGGGACAGCATCTAGCACAGATACGCAGTATTTT.

This clonotype was counted ten times or more. V gene TRBV6-5 combines with J gene TRBJ1-1; D might be TRBD1 (6 bases). Germline V lookup: CDR1 MNHEY, CDR2 SVGAGI. The CDR3 runs to 18 residues. Deletions cut 2 bases from V and 4 bases from J, with 23 bases between. DNA of the CDR3: TGTGCCAGCAGTTACAATGCCGGGACACTCGCTATCCGCACTGAAGCTTTCTTT. Protein sequence: CASSYNAGTLAIRTEAFF.

There are a few counts of this clonotype. The chain is built from TRBV7-9 and TRBJ1-2; D gene uncertain. Trimming stripped 7 bases from V and 2 bases from J, with 11 bases between. Germline values: CDR1 SEHNR, CDR2 FQNEAQ (reference sequence). The CDR3 has 13 amino acids. This CDR3 is CASTAGFNYGYTF. The CDR3 DNA is TGTGCCAGCACCGCAGGTTTCAACTATGGCTACACCTTC.

This clonotype was detected ten times or more. The chain combines TRBV11-2 with TRBJ2-7; D possibly matches TRBD1 or TRBD2 (5 bases each). Germline assignment: CDR1 SGHAT and CDR2 FQNNGV. The CDR3 covers 15 residues. Trimming removed 2 bases at V and 3 bases at J, with 14 bases between. In DNA, the CDR3 is TGTGCCAGCAGCTTACCGGGGCAGGGATTCTACGAGCAGTACTTC. Translated, it gives CASSLPGQGFYEQYF.

This clonotype appeared a few times. This chain joins TRBV2 and TRBJ2-7, with 13 bases that match TRBD2. The germline CDR1 and CDR2 sequences are SNHLY and FYNNEI. The CDR3 loop spans 17 amino acids. The J segment lost 1 base and the V segment lost 6 bases, leaving 9 bases of the junction unmatched. CDR3: CASSPRLAGGISYEQYF. CDR3 DNA sequence: TGTGCCAGCAGCCCTAGACTAGCGGGGGGCATATCCTACGAGCAGTACTTC.

This clonotype was found many times. The chain is built from TRBV2 and TRBJ2-5; 7 bases align to TRBD1. CDR1 is SNHLY, CDR2 FYNNEI, per germline. This CDR3 is built from 13 residues. V lost 11 bases, J lost 2 bases, and 8 bases stayed unmatched. The chain's CDR3 is CASKQGWQETQYF. CDR3 bases: TGTGCCTCAAAACAGGGGTGGCAAGAGACCCAGTACTTC.

This clonotype was counted ten times or more. This chain joins TRBV20-1 and TRBJ2-5; 9 positions agree with TRBD2. CDR3 length: 14 residues. V was clipped by 3 bases and J by 2 bases; unmatched bases: 4. Looked up from germline, CDR1 is DFQATT and CDR2 is SNEGSKA (reference sequence). The CDR3 nucleotides read TGCAGTGCTAGTGGCGGGGGGGGACAAGAGACCCAGTACTTC. Translation: CSASGGGGQETQYF.

This clonotype was counted at least ten times. This chain joins TRBV20-1 and TRBJ1-2; TRBD1 is a possible D gene (5 bases). In germline, CDR1 is DFQATT, CDR2 SNEGSKA (reference sequence). This CDR3 has 14 residues. With 4 bases removed from V and 4 bases from J, the gap between germline ends came to 16 bases. As DNA, the CDR3 is TGCAGTGCTATGTACAGGTTCGGGGGCTATGGCTACACCTTC. This translates into CSAMYRFGGYGYTF.

A remark on this clonotype: This may come from a read error, since a much larger clone is one base off. The chain uses TRBV3-1 and TRBJ2-7; D remains ambiguous. The CDR3 runs to 13 residues. CDR1 is LGHDT, CDR2 YNNKEL, per germline (reference sequence). Trimming left V 2 bases short and J 4 bases short, with 9 bases between. Written as DNA, the CDR3 is TGTGCCAGCAGCCAACAGAGTGCTTACGAGCAGTACTTC. It encodes CASSQQSAYEQYF.

This clonotype was observed many times. The chain recombines TRBV7-9 with TRBJ1-1; 11 bases map to TRBD1. The CDR3 sequence is 17 residues long. The V and J ends lost 4 bases and 1 base, in that order; junction bases with no gene match: 8. Germline CDR1 SEHNR, CDR2 FQNEAQ (reference sequence). CDR3 nucleotides: TGTGCCAGCAGCTCGGACAGGGGGCGAGGTCCGAACACTGAAGCTTTCTTT. This codes for CASSSDRGRGPNTEAFF.

This clonotype occurred a few times. The gene calls are TRBV6-2 or TRBV6-3 and TRBJ2-3, with no clear D. Trimming removed 6 bases at V and 9 bases at J, with 13 bases between. Per the germline V gene, CDR1 is MNHEY and CDR2 is SVGEGT. CDR3 length equals 12 residues. This CDR3 reads CASSQSPNTQYF. The CDR3 nucleotides read TGTGCCAGCAGCCAATCCCCCAACACGCAGTATTTT.

The chain has TRBV7-2 and TRBJ2-3; 8 bases agree with TRBD2. The germline V gene encodes CDR1 SGHTA and CDR2 FQGNSA. This CDR3 contains 14 residues. The junction had 5 bases not matched to a gene; V was cut back by 5 bases and J by 4 bases. CDR3 bases: TGTGCCAGCAGCCGACTAGCGAAGGCAGATACGCAGTATTTT. It translates to CASSRLAKADTQYF.

This clonotype was detected ten times or more. V usage is TRBV4-1 and J usage is TRBJ1-2, with a weak D call TRBD1 (6 bases). Trimming removed 2 bases at V and 8 bases at J, with 6 bases between. The CDR3 is made up of 11 amino acids. Germline CDR1 and CDR2: MGHRA and YSYEKL. This CDR3 is CASSQRGGYTF. Written as DNA, the CDR3 is TGCGCCAGCAGCCAAAGGGGGGGCTACACCTTC.

This clonotype has a count of ten or more. V gene TRBV6-2 or TRBV6-3 combines with J gene TRBJ2-6; unclear D gene. V dropped 5 bases and J dropped 3 bases, with 8 bases sitting between them. CDR1 is MNHEY and CDR2 is SVGEGT in the germline V gene. The CDR3 loop spans 14 amino acids. The CDR3 DNA follows: TGTGCCAGCAGTGGGCTTGGTGGGGCCAACGTCCTGACTTTC. This gives the protein CASSGLGGANVLTF.